The text below deals with one T cell receptor beta chain. Its antigen is unknown. This entry comes from a study of T-cell memory formation after mild COVID-19. On the study more broadly: Across donors, TCR clusters were largely donor specific. Notes on the study in general: Clones shrinking between day 15 and 85 showed a balanced CD4/CD8 split, and those that grew later tilted toward CD4+. Certain responding clones were present in pre-infection memory, suggesting participation of cross-reactive memory.

One entry per CDR3 protein results from TCRdb running MiXCR on the 5' RACE reads. The table records about 470,000 distinct CDR3 sequences, about 20% of them present only once. From germline, CDR1 is GTSNPN and CDR2 SVGIG (reference sequence). Trimming pared 1 base from V and 5 bases from J, leaving 9 bases between. This CDR3 comprises 12 residues. The TCR sequence derives from an adult woman who had mild COVID-19 (a few samples of this study predate the infection). Cell type and time point are not known. The V gene is TRBV30, the J gene TRBJ2-7; possibly TRBD2 for D (6 bases). Sequencing was done on a sample of PBMCs or a T cell subset sorted from them (not recorded which). The CDR3 loop reads CAWSGPGDEQYF. The DNA of the CDR3 is TGTGCCTGGAGTGGCCCGGGGGACGAGCAGTACTTC.